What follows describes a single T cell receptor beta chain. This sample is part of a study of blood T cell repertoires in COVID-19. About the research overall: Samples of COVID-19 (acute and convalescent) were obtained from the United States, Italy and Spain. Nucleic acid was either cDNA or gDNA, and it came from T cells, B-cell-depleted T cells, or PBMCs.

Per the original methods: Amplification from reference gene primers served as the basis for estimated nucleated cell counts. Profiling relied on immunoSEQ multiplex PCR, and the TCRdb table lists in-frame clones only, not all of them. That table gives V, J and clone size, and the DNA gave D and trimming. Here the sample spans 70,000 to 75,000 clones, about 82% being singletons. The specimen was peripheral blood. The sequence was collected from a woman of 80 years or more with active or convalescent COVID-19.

CDR3: CASSLAGVGGYTF. DNA for the CDR3: TGTGCCAGCAGCTTGGCCGGGGTTGGGGGCTACACCTTC. The chain is built from TRBV5-6 and TRBJ1-2; D uncertain. The V end was cut by 0 bases, the J end by 8 bases, with 11 bases between. Germline CDR1 and CDR2: SGHDT and YYEEEE. The CDR3 runs 13 residues. The complete variable domain, with remaining parts taken from reference TRBV5-6 and TRBJ1-2, reads DAGVTQSPTHLIKTRGQQVTLRCSPKSGHDTVSWYQQALGQGPQFIFQYYEEEERQRGNFPDRFSGHQFPNYSSELNVNALLLGDSALYLCASSLAGVGGYTFGSGTRLTVV.